The 31 T cell receptor beta chains presented below share a single source sample, sequenced in a study of blood T cells in healthy people across ages. Sample-barcoded 5' priming and a J-beta primer mix drove a second PCR of 7 to 11 cycles. Each CDR3 protein gets one entry after TCRdb re-called the 5' RACE reads with MiXCR. The table includes just over 800,000 distinct CDR3 sequences, approximately 67% detected once. Sequences were obtained from blood. All receptors derive from a young man in good health.

The chain uses TRBV5-6 and TRBJ2-7; D call uncertain. In germline, CDR1 is SGHDT, CDR2 YYEEEE. The length of the CDR3 is 15 residues. V was shortened by 4 bases and J by 6 bases, with 20 bases between the two germline ends. CDR3 region: CASSVDPGGPGEQYF. CDR3 nucleotides: TGTGCCAGCAGCGTGGACCCGGGTGGGCCCGGCGAGCAGTACTTC.

A few counts support this clonotype. The chain couples TRBV2 to TRBJ2-3; 8 bases agree with TRBD2. Per the germline V gene, CDR1 is SNHLY and CDR2 is FYNNEI. The CDR3 sequence is 16 residues long. The ends lost 2 bases at V and 2 bases at J; junction bases unmatched: 6. The CDR3 reads CASSERARGDTDTQYF. The CDR3 DNA follows: TGTGCCAGCAGTGAACGTGCGCGGGGGGACACAGATACGCAGTATTTT.

The V gene is TRBV6-5, the J gene TRBJ1-2; the match to TRBD1 covers 8 bases. J was trimmed by 6 bases and V by 5 bases; bases with no gene match: 11. This CDR3 is 15 amino acids long. Germline CDR1 reads MNHEY; CDR2 reads SVGAGI. CDR3 nucleotides: TGTGCCAGCAGTCCCCGAGCAGGGGGCGCGAATGGCTACACCTTC. Translated: CASSPRAGGANGYTF.

This clonotype appeared a few times. This rearrangement joins TRBV6-2 or TRBV6-3 to TRBJ2-7; D unresolved. Germline CDR1 reads MNHEY; CDR2 reads SVGEGT. V was clipped by 2 bases and J by 4 bases, with 6 bases between them. The CDR3 has 12 residues. This CDR3 is CASSYRSYEQYF. The CDR3 nucleotides are TGTGCCAGCAGTTACAGGTCTTACGAGCAGTACTTC.

This chain connects TRBV5-1 to TRBJ1-4, with D possibly matching TRBD1 (6 bases). V gave up 7 bases and J gave up 0 bases, with 13 bases separating them. The CDR3 length is 15 residues. Germline V gives CDR1 SGHRS, CDR2 YFSETQ. The CDR3 region has the DNA TGCGCCAGCCGTAAAGGGGGTGCAACTAATGAAAAACTGTTTTTT. Its translation: CASRKGGATNEKLFF.

The chain couples TRBV10-3 to TRBJ1-6; the match to TRBD1 covers 10 bases. Germline CDR1 is ENHRY and CDR2 is SYGVKD. The V gene end was trimmed by 2 bases and the J gene end by 7 bases; junction bases not matched to a gene: 8. The CDR3 runs to 17 residues. The chain's CDR3 is CAISETRQGAGNSPLHF. The DNA for the CDR3 is TGTGCCATCAGTGAGACCAGACAGGGGGCTGGGAATTCACCCCTCCACTTT.

In this sample, this clonotype turned up a few times. The V call is TRBV28, the J call TRBJ1-4; TRBD1 matches 9 bases. V shed 4 bases and J 3 bases; nucleotides not matched to a gene: 3. The CDR3 extends over 15 amino acids. The germline gives CDR1 MDHEN, CDR2 SYDVKM. In DNA form, the CDR3 reads TGTGCCAGCAGTTCCGACAGGGGGGCTAATGAAAAACTGTTTTTT. The encoded protein is CASSSDRGANEKLFF. The full variable domain, rest sourced from reference TRBV28 and TRBJ1-4, is DVKVTQSSRYLVKRTGEKVFLECVQDMDHENMFWYRQDPGLGLRLIYFSYDVKMKEKGDIPEGYSVSREKKERFSLILESASTNQTSMYLCASSSDRGANEKLFFGSGTQLSVL.

The CDR3 sequence: CASSLVRHSGANVLTF. The CDR3 nucleotides read TGTGCCAGCAGCTTGGTGAGACACTCTGGGGCCAACGTCCTGACTTTC. The chain uses TRBV5-6 and TRBJ2-6; no reliable D call. The CDR3 loop spans 16 amino acids. Trimming removed 0 bases at V and 0 bases at J, with 7 bases between. Germline CDR1 is SGHDT and CDR2 is YYEEEE.

This clonotype was seen only a few times. J is TRBJ2-7 and V is TRBV4-2; 8 bases map to TRBD2. The CDR3 totals 18 residues. Germline V CDR1 and CDR2: LGHNA, YNFKEQ. J gave up 2 bases and V 3 bases, and 15 bases lay outside the gene matches. The CDR3 is CASSQAQELAGPPYEQYF. CDR3 DNA: TGTGCCAGCAGCCAGGCCCAAGAGTTAGCGGGACCACCCTACGAGCAGTACTTC.

The chain uses TRBV10-2 and TRBJ2-7; tentative D call: TRBD1 (6 bases). The V gene lost 6 bases and the J gene lost 3 bases, with 12 bases spanning the gap. The CDR3 runs to 13 residues. Germline-derived CDR1 and CDR2 are WSHSY and SAAADI. The chain's CDR3 is CASREQGNYEQYF. CDR3 DNA: TGCGCCAGCAGGGAACAGGGAAACTACGAGCAGTACTTC.

The CDR3 protein is CASSFPTSADTQYF. In DNA, the CDR3 is TGCGCCAGCAGCTTCCCGACTAGCGCAGATACGCAGTATTTT. The chain uses TRBV5-1 and TRBJ2-3, with 8 bases aligning to TRBD2. V shed 2 bases and J 4 bases; nucleotides not matched to a gene: 3. Germline V gives CDR1 SGHRS, CDR2 YFSETQ. The CDR3 loop spans 14 amino acids.

The sample holds a few counts of this clonotype. The chain combines TRBV25-1 with TRBJ1-2, with D unclear. The CDR3 spans 11 residues. Germline lookup yields CDR1 MGHDK and CDR2 SYGVNS. V was shortened by 6 bases and J by 4 bases, with 6 bases between the two germline ends. The CDR3 DNA follows: TGTGCCAGCAGCGGACCCTATGGCTACACCTTC. It codes for CASSGPYGYTF.

This clonotype was detected once. The chain combines TRBV12-3 or TRBV12-4 with TRBJ2-5; D gene unclear. CDR3 size: 15 residues. V was pared by 1 base and J by 2 bases, with 11 bases between. CDR3 nucleotide sequence: TGTGCCAGCAGTTTAGAAGGTGCTTTACAAGAGACCCAGTACTTC. Amino acids: CASSLEGALQETQYF.

J is TRBJ2-5 and V is TRBV2; D may be TRBD2 (6 bases). The CDR3 length is 14 residues. V gave up 4 bases and J gave up 3 bases, with 12 bases separating them. CDR1 and CDR2 (germline): SNHLY, FYNNEI. This chain's CDR3 is CASSGTTSKETQYF. The CDR3 DNA reads TGTGCCAGCAGTGGGACTACTAGCAAAGAGACCCAGTACTTC.

The genes are TRBV7-9 and TRBJ1-3, with D perhaps TRBD1 (6 bases). V was cut by 5 bases and J by 0 bases, with 11 bases left in between. Germline loops: CDR1 SEHNR, CDR2 FQNEAQ (reference sequence). The CDR3 consists of 15 residues. The chain's CDR3 is CASSPGGLSGNTIYF. The CDR3, as DNA: TGTGCCAGCAGCCCGGGGGGCCTCTCTGGAAACACCATATATTTT.

This clonotype turned up a few times. This chain links TRBV7-3 with TRBJ1-2; 10 nucleotides line up with TRBD1. Germline values: CDR1 SGHTA, CDR2 FQGTGA. The length of the CDR3 is 15 residues. J gave up 8 bases and V 5 bases, and 11 bases lay outside the gene matches. CDR3 in DNA: TGTGCCAGCAGCCCCGGTGGGACAGGGGATCGGGGCTACACCTTC. Translation gives CASSPGGTGDRGYTF.

This clonotype turned up a few times. CDR3 nucleotides: TGCGCCAGCAGCCAAGAACAAGGGGGCTGGGGTGAGCAGTTCTTC. This encodes CASSQEQGGWGEQFF. The rearrangement joins TRBV4-3 to TRBJ2-1; 7 bases are a match to TRBD1. The CDR3 runs to 15 residues. Germline-derived CDR1 and CDR2 are LGHNA and YSLEER. V trimming: 0 bases; J trimming: 9 bases; junction bases outside the gene matches: 8.

The chain links TRBV6-1 to TRBJ2-5; possibly TRBD2 for D (6 bases). Germline values: CDR1 MNHNS, CDR2 SASEGT. The CDR3 is made up of 13 amino acids. V was cut by 6 bases and J by 4 bases, with 12 bases left in between. CDR3 residues: CASSWGGPETQYF. The CDR3 coding sequence is TGTGCCAGCAGCTGGGGAGGCCCAGAGACCCAGTACTTC.

The chain links TRBV20-1 to TRBJ1-2; TRBD1 aligns across 9 bases. Germline V gene sequence: CDR1 DFQATT, CDR2 SNEGSKA (reference sequence). The CDR3 has 12 residues. The trim removed 5 bases at V and 4 bases at J, leaving 2 bases unmatched. This CDR3 is CSADRGFYGYTF. CDR3 DNA sequence: TGCAGTGCTGACAGGGGGTTCTATGGCTACACCTTC.

Worth noting for this clonotype: A much larger clone differs by one base, so this may be a read error. The CDR3 DNA is TGCAGCGTTGAAAGCCCCACGACGAAAGGGCAGTACTTC. This codes for CSVESPTTKGQYF. The chain joins TRBV29-1 to TRBJ2-7; D gene uncertain. CDR3 length equals 13 residues. The V and J ends lost 2 bases and 9 bases respectively, with 17 bases between them. Germline V gene lookup returns CDR1 SQVTM and CDR2 ANQGSEA.

The chain links TRBV29-1 to TRBJ2-3, with 14 bases that match TRBD2. The CDR3 spans 17 residues. Trimming took 7 bases from V and 0 from J; bases not matched to a gene: 9. Germline values: CDR1 SQVTM, CDR2 ANQGSEA. The CDR3 bases are TGCAGCGACCCCGGACTAGCGGGGGGACCTAGCACAGATACGCAGTATTTT. This translates into CSDPGLAGGPSTDTQYF.

The genes are TRBV6-6 and TRBJ2-7; D gene uncertain. CDR1 and CDR2 (germline): MNHNY, SVGAGI (reference sequence). The CDR3 is made up of 10 amino acids. V was clipped by 7 bases and J by 6 bases, with 7 bases between them. CDR3 loop: CASTGPEQYF. The DNA of the CDR3 is TGTGCCAGCACCGGTCCCGAGCAGTACTTC.

The chain employs TRBV7-2 and TRBJ2-4; D assignment may be TRBD1 or TRBD2 (6 bases each). Trimming removed 5 bases at V and 6 bases at J, with 17 bases between. This CDR3 spans 15 amino acids. Germline V gives CDR1 SGHTA, CDR2 FQGNSA. CDR3 nucleotide sequence: TGTGCCAGCAGCCCTCTCAGGGGAGGAGGAAACATTCAGTACTTC. This gives the protein CASSPLRGGGNIQYF. The complete variable domain, with remaining parts taken from reference TRBV7-2 and TRBJ2-4, reads GAGVSQSPSNKVTEKGKDVELRCDPISGHTALYWYRQSLGQGLEFLIYFQGNSAPDKSGLPSDRFSAERTGGSVSTLTIQRTQQEDSAVYLCASSPLRGGGNIQYFGAGTRLSVL.

The chain couples TRBV2 to TRBJ2-3; the match to TRBD2 covers 10 bases. V was clipped by 6 bases and J by 1 base; unmatched bases: 4. There are 15 residues in the CDR3. The germline CDR1 and CDR2 sequences are SNHLY and FYNNEI. CDR3 amino acids: CASRTGTSGTDTQYF. The CDR3 coding sequence is TGTGCCAGCAGAACCGGGACTAGCGGCACAGATACGCAGTATTTT.

The chain carries TRBV7-2 and TRBJ2-5; 7 bases line up with TRBD1. The J segment lost 5 bases and the V segment lost 1 base, leaving 10 bases of the junction unmatched. The CDR3 runs to 16 residues. CDR1 is SGHTA, CDR2 FQGNSA, per germline. The CDR3: CASSLGATGAWETQYF. For the CDR3, the DNA is TGTGCCAGCAGCTTAGGGGCTACAGGGGCTTGGGAGACCCAGTACTTC.

This clonotype was detected a few times. The rearrangement links TRBV20-1 to TRBJ2-1, with TRBD2 identical over 9 bases. Per the germline V gene, CDR1 is DFQATT and CDR2 is SNEGSKA (reference sequence). CDR3 size: 19 residues. V was clipped by 2 bases and J by 0 bases; unmatched bases: 14. This CDR3 reads CSARLFGSSGGGSYNEQFF. The CDR3 DNA reads TGCAGTGCTAGACTTTTCGGGAGTAGCGGGGGTGGCTCCTACAATGAGCAGTTCTTC.

The J gene is TRBJ2-3, the V gene TRBV4-2; TRBD2 matches at 10 bases. The germline gives CDR1 LGHNA, CDR2 YNFKEQ. Losses at the gene ends were 0 bases for V and 5 bases for J; bases not matched to a gene: 8. The CDR3 covers 17 residues. In DNA, the CDR3 is TGTGCCAGCAGCCAAGATGTTCTAGCGGGGGAGGTAGATACGCAGTATTTT. The encoded protein is CASSQDVLAGEVDTQYF.

The chain is built from TRBV29-1 and TRBJ1-2, with 12 nucleotides matching TRBD1. Per the germline V gene, CDR1 is SQVTM and CDR2 is ANQGSEA. The length of the CDR3 is 12 residues. J was trimmed by 9 bases and V by 6 bases; bases with no gene match: 5. CDR3: CSVPGQGASYTF. The CDR3 DNA sequence: TGCAGCGTACCGGGACAGGGGGCCAGCTACACCTTC.

The chain links TRBV20-1 to TRBJ2-7, with 7 bases identical to TRBD1. CDR1 is DFQATT and CDR2 is SNEGSKA in the germline V gene (reference sequence). This CDR3 is 14 amino acids long. J lost 6 bases, V lost 1 base, and 9 bases had no gene match. The chain's CDR3 is CSARGGTDTPEQYF. CDR3 nucleotides: TGCAGTGCTAGAGGGGGGACAGACACCCCCGAGCAGTACTTC.

As concerns this clonotype: Sequence at one end of the junction differs from germline and may be a read error. This chain connects TRBV11-2 to TRBJ2-7, with D tentatively TRBD2 (6 bases). This CDR3 region has 13 residues. Looked up from germline, CDR1 is SGHAT and CDR2 is FQNNGV. In DNA, the CDR3 is TGTGCCAGCAGCTTAGCGGGAGACTACGGGCAGTACTTC. The encoded protein is CASSLAGDYGQYF.

The rearrangement joins TRBV7-9 to TRBJ2-1; 8 bases are a match to TRBD1. The CDR3 length is 15 residues. J was trimmed by 8 bases and V by 7 bases; bases with no gene match: 13. The germline V gene encodes CDR1 SEHNR and CDR2 FQNEAQ (reference sequence). The CDR3 loop is CASTSVRRGLDEQFF. DNA of the CDR3: TGTGCCAGCACCTCAGTCCGCAGGGGGCTTGATGAGCAGTTCTTC. The complete variable domain, with remaining parts taken from reference TRBV7-9 and TRBJ2-1, reads DTGVSQNPRHKITKRGQNVTFRCDPISEHNRLYWYRQTLGQGPEFLTYFQNEAQLEKSRLLSDRFSAERPKGSFSTLEIQRTEQGDSAMYLCASTSVRRGLDEQFFGPGTRLTVL.